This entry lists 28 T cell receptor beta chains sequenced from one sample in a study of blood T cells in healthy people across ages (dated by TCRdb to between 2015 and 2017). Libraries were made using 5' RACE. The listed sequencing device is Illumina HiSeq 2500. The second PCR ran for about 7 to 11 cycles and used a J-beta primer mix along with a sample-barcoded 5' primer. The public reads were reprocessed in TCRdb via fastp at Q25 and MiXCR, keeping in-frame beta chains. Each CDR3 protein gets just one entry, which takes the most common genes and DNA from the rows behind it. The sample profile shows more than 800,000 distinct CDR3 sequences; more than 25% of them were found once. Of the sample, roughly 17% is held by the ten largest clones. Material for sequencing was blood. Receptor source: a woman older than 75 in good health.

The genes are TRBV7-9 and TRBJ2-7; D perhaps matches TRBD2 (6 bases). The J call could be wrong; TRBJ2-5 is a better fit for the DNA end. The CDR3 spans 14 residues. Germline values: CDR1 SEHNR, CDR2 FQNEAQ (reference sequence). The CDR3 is CASSRGSGKETQYF. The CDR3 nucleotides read TGTGCCAGCAGCCGGGGGTCGGGGAAAGAGACCCAGTACTTC.

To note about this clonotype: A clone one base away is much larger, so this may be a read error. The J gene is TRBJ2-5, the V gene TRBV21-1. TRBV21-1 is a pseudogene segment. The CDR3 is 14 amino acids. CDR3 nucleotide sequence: TGTGCCAACAGCCAAGATCATTACCAAGAGACCCAGTACTTC. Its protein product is CANSQDHYQETQYF.

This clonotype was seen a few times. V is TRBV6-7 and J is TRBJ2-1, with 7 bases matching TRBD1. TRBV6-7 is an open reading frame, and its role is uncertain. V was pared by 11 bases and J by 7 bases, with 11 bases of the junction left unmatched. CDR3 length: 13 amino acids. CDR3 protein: CARNRGKENEQFF. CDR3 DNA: TGTGCCCGAAACAGGGGAAAGGAGAATGAGCAGTTCTTC.

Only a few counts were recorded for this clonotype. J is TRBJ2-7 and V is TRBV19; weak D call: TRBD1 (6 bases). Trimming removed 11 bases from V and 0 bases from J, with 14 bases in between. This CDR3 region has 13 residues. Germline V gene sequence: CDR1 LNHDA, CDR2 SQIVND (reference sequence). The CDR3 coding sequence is TGTGCCGTCCGGGACACGCACTCCTACGAGCAGTACTTC. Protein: CAVRDTHSYEQYF.

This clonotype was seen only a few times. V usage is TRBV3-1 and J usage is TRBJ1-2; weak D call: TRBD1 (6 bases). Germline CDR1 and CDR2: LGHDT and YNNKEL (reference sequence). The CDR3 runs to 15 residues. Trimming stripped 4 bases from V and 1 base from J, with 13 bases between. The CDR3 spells CASSLLVGGNYGYTF. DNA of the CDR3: TGTGCCAGCAGCCTCCTGGTAGGGGGTAACTATGGCTACACCTTC.

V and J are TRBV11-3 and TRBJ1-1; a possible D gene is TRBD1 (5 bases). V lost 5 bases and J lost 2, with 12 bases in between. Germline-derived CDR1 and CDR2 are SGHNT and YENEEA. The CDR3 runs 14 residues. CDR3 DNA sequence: TGTGCCAGCAGCCTATTCGGGGGAAACACTGAAGCTTTCTTT. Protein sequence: CASSLFGGNTEAFF.

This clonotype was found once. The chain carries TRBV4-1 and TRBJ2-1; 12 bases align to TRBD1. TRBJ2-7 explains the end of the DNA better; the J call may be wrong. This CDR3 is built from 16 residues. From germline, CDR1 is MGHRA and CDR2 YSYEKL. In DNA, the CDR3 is TGCGCCAGCAGCCAGAGAGGGACAGGGGGCCGCAATGAGCAGTACTTC. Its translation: CASSQRGTGGRNEQYF.

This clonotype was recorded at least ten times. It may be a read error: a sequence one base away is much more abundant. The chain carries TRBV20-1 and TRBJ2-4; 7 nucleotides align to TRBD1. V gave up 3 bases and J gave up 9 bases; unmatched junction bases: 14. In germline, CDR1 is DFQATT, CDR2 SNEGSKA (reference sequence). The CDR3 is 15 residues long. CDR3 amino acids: CSARTPGQLGGIQYF. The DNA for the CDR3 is TGCAGTGCTAGGACGCCGGGACAGCTCGGTGGCATTCAGTACTTC.

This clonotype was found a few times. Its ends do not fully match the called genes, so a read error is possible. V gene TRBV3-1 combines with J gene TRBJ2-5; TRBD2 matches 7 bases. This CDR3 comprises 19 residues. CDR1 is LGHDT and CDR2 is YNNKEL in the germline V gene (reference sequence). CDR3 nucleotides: TGTGCCAGCGGCCAAGATTACGGGACCAGGTGGGGGGGTAGAGAGACCCAGTACTTC. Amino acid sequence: CASGQDYGTRWGGRETQYF.

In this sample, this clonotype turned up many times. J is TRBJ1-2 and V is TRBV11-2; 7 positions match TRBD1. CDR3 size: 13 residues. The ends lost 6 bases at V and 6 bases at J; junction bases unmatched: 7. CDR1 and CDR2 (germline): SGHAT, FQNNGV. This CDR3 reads CASRPGGRDGYTF. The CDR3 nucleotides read TGTGCCAGCAGGCCAGGGGGGCGAGATGGCTACACCTTC.

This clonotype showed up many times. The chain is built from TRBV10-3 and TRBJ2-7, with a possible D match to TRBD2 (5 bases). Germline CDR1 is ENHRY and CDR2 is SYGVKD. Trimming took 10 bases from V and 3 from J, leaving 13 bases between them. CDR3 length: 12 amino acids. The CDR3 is CATGEGYYEQYF. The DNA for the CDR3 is TGTGCCACCGGTGAGGGATACTACGAGCAGTACTTC.

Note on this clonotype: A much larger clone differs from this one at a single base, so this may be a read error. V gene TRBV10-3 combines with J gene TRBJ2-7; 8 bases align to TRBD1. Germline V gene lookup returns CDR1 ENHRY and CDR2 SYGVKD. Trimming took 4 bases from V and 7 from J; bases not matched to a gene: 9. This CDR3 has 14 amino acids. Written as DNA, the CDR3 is TGTGCCATCAGTGTTCAGGGGGCTAACAATGAGCAGTACTTC. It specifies CAISVQGANNEQYF.

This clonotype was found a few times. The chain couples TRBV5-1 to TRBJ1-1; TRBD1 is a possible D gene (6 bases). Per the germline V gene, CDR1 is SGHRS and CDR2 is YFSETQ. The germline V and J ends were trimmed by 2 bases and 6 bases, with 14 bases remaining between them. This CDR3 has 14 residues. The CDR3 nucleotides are TGCGCCAGCAGCTTATCCGGGAGGGGGGCTGAAGCTTTCTTT. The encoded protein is CASSLSGRGAEAFF. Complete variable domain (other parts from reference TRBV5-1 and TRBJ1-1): KAGVTQTPRYLIKTRGQQVTLSCSPISGHRSVSWYQQTPGQGLQFLFEYFSETQRNKGNFPGRFSGRQFSNSRSEMNVSTLELGDSALYLCASSLSGRGAEAFFGQGTRLTVV.

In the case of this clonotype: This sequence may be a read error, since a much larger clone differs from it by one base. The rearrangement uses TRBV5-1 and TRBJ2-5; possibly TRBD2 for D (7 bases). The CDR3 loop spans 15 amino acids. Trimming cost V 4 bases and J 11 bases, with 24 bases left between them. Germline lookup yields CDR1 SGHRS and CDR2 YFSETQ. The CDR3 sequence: CASSAEGGRINEQYF. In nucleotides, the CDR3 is TGCGCCAGCAGCGCGGAGGGGGGGCGCATAAATGAGCAGTACTTC. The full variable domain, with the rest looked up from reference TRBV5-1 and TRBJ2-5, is KAGVTQTPRYLIKTRGQQVTLSCSPISGHRSVSWYQQTPGQGLQFLFEYFSETQRNKGNFPGRFSGRQFSNSRSEMNVSTLELGDSALYLCASSAEGGRINEQYFGPGTRLLVL.

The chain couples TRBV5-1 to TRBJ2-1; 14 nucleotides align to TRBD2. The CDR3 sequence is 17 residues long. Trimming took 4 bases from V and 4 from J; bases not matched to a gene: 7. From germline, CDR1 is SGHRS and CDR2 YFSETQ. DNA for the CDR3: TGCGCCAGCAGCCAGACTAGCGGGAGGGCCAATTACAATGAGCAGTTCTTC. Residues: CASSQTSGRANYNEQFF.

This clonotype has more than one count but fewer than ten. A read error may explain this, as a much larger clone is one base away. The CDR3 region has the DNA TGTGCCAGCAGCCAGACTCTATCCGGGGCCCACGTCCTGACTTTC. It codes for CASSQTLSGAHVLTF. The genes are TRBV5-5 and TRBJ2-6; D may be TRBD1 or TRBD2 (5 bases each). The V gene's germline CDR1 is SGHKS and CDR2 YYEKEE (reference sequence). The CDR3 loop spans 15 amino acids.

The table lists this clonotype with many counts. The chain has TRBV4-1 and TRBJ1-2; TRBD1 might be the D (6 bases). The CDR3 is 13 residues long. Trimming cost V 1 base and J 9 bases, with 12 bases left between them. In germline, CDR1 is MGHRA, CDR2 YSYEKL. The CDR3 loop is CASSQVGGASYTF. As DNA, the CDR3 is TGCGCCAGCAGCCAAGTTGGGGGCGCGAGCTACACCTTC.

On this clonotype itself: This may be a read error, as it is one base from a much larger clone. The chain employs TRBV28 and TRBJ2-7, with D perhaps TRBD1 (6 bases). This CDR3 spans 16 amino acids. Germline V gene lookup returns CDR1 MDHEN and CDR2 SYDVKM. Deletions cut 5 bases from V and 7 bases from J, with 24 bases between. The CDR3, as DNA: TGTGCCAGCAGTCCCCTCGACACAAAGGGGGTCAATGAGCAGTACTTC. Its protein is CASSPLDTKGVNEQYF.

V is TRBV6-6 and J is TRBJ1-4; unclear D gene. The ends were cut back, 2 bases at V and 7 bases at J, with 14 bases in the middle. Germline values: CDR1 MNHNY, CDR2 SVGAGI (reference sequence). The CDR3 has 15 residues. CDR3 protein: CASSYGQEVVEKLFF. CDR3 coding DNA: TGTGCCAGCAGTTACGGGCAGGAGGTGGTTGAAAAACTGTTTTTT.

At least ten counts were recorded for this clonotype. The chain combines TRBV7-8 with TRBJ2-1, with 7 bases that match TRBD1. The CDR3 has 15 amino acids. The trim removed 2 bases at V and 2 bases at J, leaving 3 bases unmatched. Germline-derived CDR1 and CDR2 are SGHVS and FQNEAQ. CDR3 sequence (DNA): TGTGCCAGCAGCTTACCGGGACAGACCTACAATGAGCAGTTCTTC. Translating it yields CASSLPGQTYNEQFF.

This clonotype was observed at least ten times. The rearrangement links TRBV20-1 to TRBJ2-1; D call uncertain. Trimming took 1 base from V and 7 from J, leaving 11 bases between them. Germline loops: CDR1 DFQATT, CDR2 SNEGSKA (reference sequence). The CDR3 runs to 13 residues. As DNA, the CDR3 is TGCAGTGCTAGAGGACGGCTAGTGAATGAGCAGTTCTTC. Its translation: CSARGRLVNEQFF.

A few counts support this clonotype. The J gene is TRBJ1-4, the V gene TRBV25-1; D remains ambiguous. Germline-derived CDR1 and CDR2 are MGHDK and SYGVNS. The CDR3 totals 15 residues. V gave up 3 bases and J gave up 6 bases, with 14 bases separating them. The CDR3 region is CASSDKAIPYEKLFF. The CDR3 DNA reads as TGTGCCAGCAGTGACAAGGCCATACCCTATGAAAAACTGTTTTTT.

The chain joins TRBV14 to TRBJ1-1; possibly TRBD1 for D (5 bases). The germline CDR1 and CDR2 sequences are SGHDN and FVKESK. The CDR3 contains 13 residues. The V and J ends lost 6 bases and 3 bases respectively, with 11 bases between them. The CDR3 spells CASRTDSYTEAFF. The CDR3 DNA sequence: TGTGCCAGCAGGACAGATTCGTACACTGAAGCTTTCTTT.

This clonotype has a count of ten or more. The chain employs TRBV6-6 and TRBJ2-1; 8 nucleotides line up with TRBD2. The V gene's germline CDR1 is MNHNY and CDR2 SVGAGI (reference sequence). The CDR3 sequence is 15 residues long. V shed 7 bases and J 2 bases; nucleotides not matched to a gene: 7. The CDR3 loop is CASTPSGGTYNEQFF. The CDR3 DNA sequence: TGTGCCAGCACCCCCAGCGGGGGAACCTACAATGAGCAGTTCTTC.

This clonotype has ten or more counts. CDR3 in amino acids: CSPPKSGTDTQYF. The CDR3 region has the DNA TGCAGTCCGCCCAAGAGCGGCACAGATACGCAGTATTTT. The V call is TRBV20-1, the J call TRBJ2-3; D remains unclear. Germline V gene data show CDR1 as DFQATT and CDR2 as SNEGSKA (reference sequence). Between the trimmed V and J ends, which lost 8 bases and 1 base, there was a span of 13 bases. The CDR3 runs 13 residues.

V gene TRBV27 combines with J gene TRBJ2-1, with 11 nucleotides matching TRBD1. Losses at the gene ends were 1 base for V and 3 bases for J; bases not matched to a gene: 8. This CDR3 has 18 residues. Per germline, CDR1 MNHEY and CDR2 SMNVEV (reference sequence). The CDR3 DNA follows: TGTGCCAGCAGTTTATTGCGAGGGACAGGGGGGTTCTACAATGAGCAGTTCTTC. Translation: CASSLLRGTGGFYNEQFF.

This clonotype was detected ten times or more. In nucleotides, the CDR3 is TGTGCCAGCAGCTCAGGTGTCCGGGCGCAGTATTTT. Translating it yields CASSSGVRAQYF. V and J are TRBV11-2 and TRBJ2-3; D not certain. The V gene's germline CDR1 is SGHAT and CDR2 FQNNGV. The CDR3 is 12 residues long. The V gene lost 4 bases and the J gene lost 10 bases, with 12 bases spanning the gap.

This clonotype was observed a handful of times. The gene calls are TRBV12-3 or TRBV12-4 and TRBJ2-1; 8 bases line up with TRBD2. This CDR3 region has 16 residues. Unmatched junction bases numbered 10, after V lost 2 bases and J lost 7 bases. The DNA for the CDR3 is TGTGCCAGCAGTTTACGCGGGGGGCCCTTCGGGAATGAGCAGTTCTTC. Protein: CASSLRGGPFGNEQFF.